The 29 T cell receptor beta chains below come from one sample, sequenced in a study of T cell repertoires in cytomegalovirus infection. These receptors have no known antigen. Each CDR3 protein is one row after TCRdb ran MiXCR on the reads. The repertoire has some 940,000 distinct CDR3 sequences, roughly 30% of them found once; the top ten carry 13%. The sequencing here drew on cultured CD8+ T cells from PBMCs, taken from culture after CMV antigen stimulation. The receptors derive from a human donor in good health (CMV status not recorded). Some clones in this sample may be carry-over from other donors' samples.

The chain has TRBV9 and TRBJ2-1; TRBD1 aligns across 10 bases. This CDR3 has 16 residues. Germline values: CDR1 SGDLS, CDR2 YYNGEE. V shed 3 bases, J shed 4 bases, and the junction held 7 bases outside the gene matches. As DNA, the CDR3 is TGTGCCAGCAGCGCGGGGGGACAGGGGATTTACAATGAGCAGTTCTTC. Translating it yields CASSAGGQGIYNEQFF. The variable domain in full, completed from reference TRBV9 and TRBJ2-1, reads DSGVTQTPKHLITATGQRVTLRCSPRSGDLSVYWYQQSLDQGLQFLIQYYNGEERAKGNILERFSAQQFPDLHSELNLSSLELGDSALYFCASSAGGQGIYNEQFFGPGTRLTVL.

In the case of this clonotype: Its ends do not fully match the called genes, so a read error is possible. This chain joins TRBV7-6 and TRBJ1-6; no clear D gene. The CDR3 spans 14 residues. Per germline, CDR1 SGHVS and CDR2 FNYEAQ. CDR3 sequence: CVSKRTEGDSPLHF. CDR3 nucleotides: TGTGTCAGCAAGAGGACCGAGGGTGATTCACCCCTCCACTTT.

Points on this clonotype: Its ends do not fully match the called genes, so a read error is possible. V usage is TRBV7-6 and J usage is TRBJ1-1, with 7 bases that match TRBD1. The CDR3 loop spans 15 amino acids. Germline assignment: CDR1 SGHVS and CDR2 FNYEAQ. CDR3 nucleotides: TGTGTCAGCAGCTCGAGACAGGGTGACAACACTGAAGCTTTCTTT. It yields the protein CVSSSRQGDNTEAFF.

The chain employs TRBV9 and TRBJ2-3; TRBD2 matches 10 bases. The CDR3 runs to 16 residues. CDR1 and CDR2 from the germline V gene are SGDLS and YYNGEE. J gave up 3 bases and V 4 bases, and 8 bases lay outside the gene matches. CDR3 amino acids: CASSPHSGGPTDTQYF. The DNA for the CDR3 is TGTGCCAGCAGCCCTCATAGCGGGGGGCCAACAGATACGCAGTATTTT.

The V and J genes are TRBV5-1 and TRBJ2-1, with 10 positions matching TRBD2. The V gene end was trimmed by 5 bases and the J gene end by 1 base; junction bases not matched to a gene: 12. The CDR3 loop spans 18 amino acids. Germline CDR1 is SGHRS and CDR2 is YFSETQ. The DNA for the CDR3 is TGCGCCAGCAGGCCCACAGCGGGGGGGTCAATGTCCTACAATGAGCAGTTCTTC. Its protein product is CASRPTAGGSMSYNEQFF.

This clonotype was detected only a few times. This chain joins TRBV6-2 or TRBV6-3 and TRBJ1-6; 9 bases are a match to TRBD1. Germline CDR1 is MNHEY and CDR2 is SVGEGT. V trimming: 1 base; J trimming: 7 bases; junction bases outside the gene matches: 14. This CDR3 comprises 19 residues. CDR3: CASSYYPTQDRGPNSPLHF. CDR3 nucleotide sequence: TGTGCCAGCAGTTACTACCCCACCCAGGACAGGGGACCAAATTCACCCCTCCACTTT.

This clonotype was seen at least ten times. The chain is built from TRBV7-2 and TRBJ2-7, with TRBD2 matching 8 bases. Germline trimming cut 1 base from V and 2 bases from J; bases unmatched to any gene: 4. CDR1 and CDR2 (germline): SGHTA, FQGNSA. CDR3 length equals 15 residues. The CDR3 protein is CASSLGTSKTYEQYV. In DNA form, the CDR3 reads TGTGCCAGCAGCTTAGGGACTAGCAAAACCTACGAGCAGTACGTC.

The chain has TRBV7-6 and TRBJ2-3; D unclear. CDR1 and CDR2 (germline): SGHVS, FNYEAQ. The CDR3 consists of 15 residues. Trimming shortened V by 2 bases and J by 0 bases, and 9 bases separated the two germline ends. As DNA, the CDR3 is TGTGCCAGCAGCTTACTGGCATTTAGCACAGATACGCAGTATTTT. Its translation is CASSLLAFSTDTQYF.

A few counts support this clonotype. The rearrangement links TRBV27 to TRBJ2-1; tentatively, D is TRBD2 (6 bases). V was clipped by 3 bases and J by 2 bases, with 8 bases between them. Germline values: CDR1 MNHEY, CDR2 SMNVEV (reference sequence). The CDR3 contains 14 residues. The CDR3: CASSFRGTYNEQFF. The CDR3 DNA follows: TGTGCCAGCAGTTTTCGGGGGACCTACAATGAGCAGTTCTTC.

J is TRBJ1-2 and V is TRBV12-3 or TRBV12-4; D remains unclear. CDR3 length: 16 amino acids. V shed 10 bases and J shed 3 bases, with 24 bases lying between them. DNA for the CDR3: TGTGCCATCCCGCCGGGGAGTATCCTCCCTGACTATGGCTACACCTTC. Protein sequence: CAIPPGSILPDYGYTF.

This clonotype was recorded only once. This sequence may be a read error, since a much larger clone differs from it by one base. The chain recombines TRBV6-8 with TRBJ1-1; 11 bases match TRBD1. Looked up from germline, CDR1 is MNHGY and CDR2 is SAAAGT. This CDR3 has 14 amino acids. CDR3 sequence reads: CASSGDRGYTEVFF. CDR3 bases: TGTGCCAGCAGTGGGGACAGGGGGTACACTGAAGTTTTCTTT.

This clonotype has a handful of counts. V and J are TRBV6-2 or TRBV6-3 and TRBJ2-2; D may be TRBD1 (6 bases). V shed 2 bases and J shed 4 bases, with 8 bases lying between them. CDR1 and CDR2 (germline): MNHEY, SVGEGT. The CDR3 loop spans 14 amino acids. In DNA form, the CDR3 reads TGTGCCAGCAGTTACGGGACACCCACCGGGGAGCTGTTTTTT. Its protein is CASSYGTPTGELFF.

The table lists this clonotype with many counts. V usage is TRBV7-9 and J usage is TRBJ2-5; a weak D match, TRBD2 (6 bases). This CDR3 is built from 16 residues. V was trimmed by 0 bases and J by 1 base, leaving 12 bases between them. Germline assignment: CDR1 SEHNR and CDR2 FQNEAQ (reference sequence). The CDR3 bases are TGTGCCAGCAGCTTAGCCTCTAGGAGGGTCCAAGAGACCCAGTACTTC. It codes for CASSLASRRVQETQYF.

Details on this clonotype: One junction end disagrees with the germline gene, perhaps due to a read error. The chain combines TRBV5-6 with TRBJ1-2; D ambiguous. The CDR3 is 14 residues long. The germline gives CDR1 SGHDT, CDR2 YYEEEE. The CDR3 reads CTSSLGSSFYGYTF. CDR3 coding DNA: TGTACCAGCAGCTTGGGAAGCTCGTTCTATGGCTACACCTTC.

The gene calls are TRBV7-9 and TRBJ2-7, with 9 bases that match TRBD1. The germline V gene has CDR1 SEHNR and CDR2 FQNEAQ (reference sequence). The CDR3 is made up of 14 amino acids. Unmatched junction bases numbered 8, after V lost 5 bases and J lost 6 bases. CDR3 in amino acids: CASSVRDRDSEQYV. The CDR3 nucleotides are TGTGCCAGCAGCGTCCGGGACAGGGATTCCGAGCAGTACGTC.

This clonotype was found once. This chain links TRBV15 with TRBJ2-5, with TRBD2 as a possible D gene (5 bases). Germline lookup yields CDR1 LNHNV and CDR2 YYDKDF (reference sequence). Trimming shortened V by 8 bases and J by 0 bases, and 25 bases separated the two germline ends. This CDR3 region has 18 residues. The CDR3 reads CATSPTGEAASYQETQYF. The DNA of the CDR3 is TGTGCCACCTCACCCACGGGTGAAGCGGCCAGTTACCAAGAGACCCAGTACTTC.

V and J are TRBV5-6 and TRBJ2-1; D is possibly TRBD1 (6 bases). Between the trimmed V and J ends, which lost 0 bases and 7 bases, there was a span of 17 bases. Germline CDR1 and CDR2: SGHDT and YYEEEE. This CDR3 comprises 16 residues. The CDR3 DNA follows: TGTGCCAGCAGCTTGGCCCCGCAGGGGCAGCGGAATGAGCAGTTCTTC. Translated: CASSLAPQGQRNEQFF.

This clonotype has only a few counts. The J gene is TRBJ2-7, the V gene TRBV14; D unclear. V was cut by 0 bases and J by 2 bases, with 2 bases left in between. CDR1 is SGHDN, CDR2 FVKESK, per germline. This CDR3 is built from 12 residues. The chain's CDR3 is CASSQDPYEQYF. The CDR3 DNA is TGTGCCAGCAGCCAAGACCCCTACGAGCAGTACTTC.

This clonotype was seen only a few times. The gene calls are TRBV5-1 and TRBJ1-1, with D perhaps TRBD1 (5 bases). Germline CDR1 and CDR2: SGHRS and YFSETQ. With 7 bases removed from V and 3 bases from J, the gap between germline ends came to 16 bases. The CDR3 totals 14 residues. CDR3 loop: CASGFGGLDTEAFF. The CDR3 nucleotides are TGCGCCAGCGGTTTTGGGGGATTGGACACTGAAGCTTTCTTT.

In its sample, this clonotype was seen a few times. The chain is built from TRBV15 and TRBJ2-2, with TRBD1 as a possible D gene (6 bases). Trimming removed 9 bases at V and 6 bases at J, with 17 bases between. The CDR3 extends over 14 amino acids. Germline V gene data show CDR1 as LNHNV and CDR2 as YYDKDF (reference sequence). CDR3 loop: CATLEGHQAGELFF. CDR3 in DNA: TGTGCCACTCTAGAGGGACACCAAGCCGGGGAGCTGTTTTTT.

This clonotype was found a few times. The V gene is TRBV7-4, the J gene TRBJ2-2; 8 bases are shared with TRBD1. Trimming removed 1 base from V and 1 base from J; junction bases left unmatched: 8. This CDR3 has 18 amino acids. CDR1 SGHVT and CDR2 SQSDAQ come from the germline V gene. The CDR3 bases are TGTGCCAGCAGCTTAGGACTTGGGACAGGCAAGAACACCGGGGAGCTGTTTTTT. Its translation: CASSLGLGTGKNTGELFF.

This clonotype has just a few counts. In DNA, the CDR3 is TGCGCCAGCAGCCAAGATCGGGCAGGGGCGGTCTTGAATACGCAGTATTTT. It codes for CASSQDRAGAVLNTQYF. The rearrangement links TRBV4-1 to TRBJ2-3; maybe TRBD1 (6 bases). Trimming pared 0 bases from V and 7 bases from J, leaving 20 bases between. The CDR3 length is 17 residues. Germline CDR1 and CDR2: MGHRA and YSYEKL.

In its sample, this clonotype is medium-sized. The CDR3: CASSPNSGPSSGNTIYF. The CDR3 bases are TGTGCCAGCAGCCCAAACTCGGGCCCCAGCTCTGGAAACACCATATATTTT. The chain employs TRBV7-2 and TRBJ1-3; D is undetermined. Trimming removed 5 bases from V and 0 bases from J, with 17 bases in between. In germline, CDR1 is SGHTA, CDR2 FQGNSA. This CDR3 comprises 17 residues.

The CDR3 DNA follows: TGCGCCAGCAGCCAAGAGGGACAGGGGACGTCCGGGGAGCTGTTTTTT. It specifies CASSQEGQGTSGELFF. The chain has TRBV4-1 and TRBJ2-2, with 10 bases identical to TRBD1. Germline CDR1 and CDR2: MGHRA and YSYEKL. The trim removed 0 bases at V and 6 bases at J, leaving 4 bases unmatched. The CDR3 is 16 residues long.

This clonotype was observed a handful of times. The chain has TRBV5-4 and TRBJ1-2; a possible D gene is TRBD1 (5 bases). This CDR3 has 13 amino acids. Germline assignment: CDR1 SGHNT and CDR2 YYREEE (reference sequence). The V gene lost 4 bases and the J gene lost 8 bases, with 15 bases spanning the gap. CDR3 residues: CASSTGVGGGYTF. DNA for the CDR3: TGTGCCAGCAGCACGGGGGTGGGTGGCGGCTACACCTTC.

Details on this clonotype: Since a much larger clone is just one base distant, this may be a read error. In this CDR3 the conserved last residue, phenylalanine or tryptophan, is missing, so a read error is likely. Here the CDR3 reads CASSLQRGGTDTQYS. DNA of the CDR3: TGTGCCAGCAGCCTACAACGCGGGGGCACAGATACGCAGTATTCT. The rearrangement uses TRBV7-6 and TRBJ2-3; TRBD2 might be the D (6 bases). Per germline, CDR1 SGHVS and CDR2 FNYEAQ. The V end lost 5 bases, the J end lost 1 base, and 13 bases lay between the germline ends. This CDR3 has 15 amino acids.

This clonotype was seen only a few times. V usage is TRBV5-6 and J usage is TRBJ1-2; 12 positions match TRBD1. The CDR3 runs 16 residues. In germline, CDR1 is SGHDT, CDR2 YYEEEE. Losses at the gene ends were 4 bases for V and 2 bases for J; bases not matched to a gene: 6. The DNA of the CDR3 is TGTGCCAGCAGCCCGGGACAGGGGGCCATCAACTATGGCTACACCTTC. It specifies CASSPGQGAINYGYTF.

Here the CDR3 reads CASSLHIAGGLETQYF. CDR3 coding DNA: TGTGCCAGCAGCTTACATATAGCGGGGGGGCTGGAGACCCAGTACTTC. The chain carries TRBV7-9 and TRBJ2-5; TRBD2 matches 11 bases. The CDR3 has 16 amino acids. The V and J ends lost 2 bases and 5 bases, in that order; junction bases with no gene match: 7. Germline V lookup: CDR1 SEHNR, CDR2 FQNEAQ (reference sequence).

This clonotype was recorded a few times. The chain recombines TRBV7-9 with TRBJ2-5; D ambiguous. Germline V gene data show CDR1 as SEHNR and CDR2 as FQNEAQ (reference sequence). The CDR3 runs 14 residues. Between the trimmed V and J ends, which lost 5 bases and 1 base, there was a span of 11 bases. CDR3 nucleotides: TGTGCCAGCAGCCTACAAAGGACCCAAGAGACCCAGTACTTC. It specifies CASSLQRTQETQYF.